Sequencing of this TCR beta chain was carried out in a study of shared clonotypes between healthy human individuals. Study-level information: Samples came from a couple of female and a few male donors aged 18 to 49. Per-donor plates numbered three CD4 naive, three CD4 memory, two CD8 naive and one CD8 memory.

Several immunoSEQ plates received, in even portions, the genomic DNA of each subset. Here immunoSEQ multiplex PCR was the method, and the copy in TCRdb shows in-frame clones only, minus some. The sample lists hundreds of thousands of clones, about 80% occurring once. Division of CD4+ cells produced a CD45RA+ naive subset and a CD45RA-negative memory subset. The material sequenced was memory CD4+ T cells sorted from blood. Sample subset: CD45RA-negative fraction. The receptor's source is a woman under 40 in good health.

CDR3 in DNA: TGTGCCAGCAGCCAGGATAAGTCGCCCGAAAGGTCTGGAGAGCAGTACTTC. It translates to CASSQDKSPERSGEQYF. The rearrangement joins TRBV4-2 to TRBJ2-7; D gene unclear. Germline-derived CDR1 and CDR2 are LGHNA and YNFKEQ. This CDR3 has 17 residues. V lost 3 bases and J 7 bases, leaving 25 bases between the germline ends.